This T cell receptor (beta chain) comes out of a study of cytomegalovirus exposure and HLA in healthy donors. Across the whole study: Assignment to the Caucasian-associated ancestry cluster applied to around 76% of the approximately 400 genotyped donors.

Findings of the study overall: In a later analysis, TCR beta V- and J-gene trimming was associated with a missense DCLRE1C variant. Presence/absence analyses assumed roughly uniform sequencing depth across donors, which may not hold. The dataset shows that most TCR sequences were rare, while some public TCRs occurred in many donors.

This CDR3 is 16 amino acids long. Germline loops: CDR1 KGHSH, CDR2 LQKENI. V was pared by 3 bases and J by 6 bases, with 21 bases between. 13 Jbeta primers and 60 Vbeta primers were used for the PCR. The protocol was immunoSEQ multiplex PCR, while the TCRdb copy is restricted to in-frame clones and leaves out a portion. Among 100,000 to 150,000 clones listed, around 82% were seen once. On this clone: The antigen remains unidentified.

This TCR derives from a female donor in good health and CMV-seronegative. The chain joins TRBV18 to TRBJ2-7; no clear D gene. Input material: PBMCs. CDR3 DNA: TGTGCCAGCTCACCTCTCATCGGCTCAACGGCAGGCGAGCAGTACTTC. Encoded protein: CASSPLIGSTAGEQYF.